The 8 T cell receptor beta chains presented below share a single source sample, sequenced in a study of T cells expressing NK-cell markers. TCRdb processed the 5' RACE reads again and assigns one entry to each CDR3 protein, with no DNA. The sample table includes about 120,000 distinct CDR3 sequences. The sample taken for sequencing was blood T cells: a sorted CD56 or NKG2C T cell subset, CD4+ or CD8+ T cells, or bulk PBMC T cells (not recorded which). The receptors derive from a woman aged 18 to 75 in good health.

The chain carries TRBV6-1 and TRBJ2-1; TCRdb proposes TRBD2, but this gene call is untestable without DNA. CDR1 and CDR2 from the germline V gene are MNHNS and SASEGT. The CDR3 consists of 16 residues. The CDR3 loop is CATSGVIAGGYNEQFF.

The chain uses TRBV5-6 and TRBJ2-7. Germline CDR1 is SGHDT and CDR2 is YYEEEE. The CDR3 has 11 amino acids. CDR3 loop: CASSLAYEQYF.

J is TRBJ1-2 and V is TRBV6-5; lacking DNA, the TRBD1 call made by TCRdb goes unchecked. CDR3 size: 18 residues. Germline V gene data show CDR1 as MNHEY and CDR2 as SVGAGI. The CDR3 here is CASSYGMDRRFYNYGYTF.

J is TRBJ2-1 and V is TRBV30; lacking DNA, the TRBD1 call made by TCRdb goes unchecked. Germline CDR1 reads GTSNPN; CDR2 reads SVGIG (reference sequence). This CDR3 comprises 14 residues. The CDR3: CAWSVWGAGNEQFF.

The V call is TRBV7-9, the J call TRBJ1-2; there is no DNA to check the TCRdb D call of TRBD1. Germline V gene data show CDR1 as SEHNR and CDR2 as FQNEAQ (reference sequence). The CDR3 runs to 13 residues. Here the CDR3 reads CASSHIGTGGYTF.

The chain employs TRBV29-1 and TRBJ2-5; TCRdb indicates TRBD1, and absent DNA this call remains unverified. Germline V lookup: CDR1 SQVTM, CDR2 ANQGSEA. The CDR3 totals 14 residues. The CDR3 reads CSAAGGGLQETQYF.

V is TRBV4-3 and J is TRBJ2-7. The CDR3 is 15 amino acids. From germline, CDR1 is LGHNA and CDR2 YSLEER. Here the CDR3 reads CASSPAMQGSYEQYF.

The rearrangement joins TRBV6-1 to TRBJ2-5. The CDR3 totals 13 residues. In germline, CDR1 is MNHNS, CDR2 SASEGT. CDR3 region: CASSAWQKETQYF.